The next 31 T cell receptor beta chains were all read from a single sample in a study of T cell repertoires in cytomegalovirus infection. MiXCR was run by TCRdb on the reads, yielding one entry per CDR3 protein. The table records 200,000 or so distinct CDR3 sequences, 28% of them present only once. Sequenced material: PBMCs. Every receptor here comes from a human donor in good health (CMV status not recorded). Some clones in this sample may be carry-over from other donors' samples.

This clonotype has more than one count but fewer than ten. The chain couples TRBV7-9 to TRBJ2-2, with TRBD1 matching 10 bases. From germline, CDR1 is SEHNR and CDR2 FQNEAQ (reference sequence). The CDR3 has 16 residues. After removal of 5 bases from V and 0 bases from J, the junction contained 3 bases not matched to a gene. The CDR3 nucleotides are TGTGCCAGCAGCCAAGACAGGGGGCCGAACACCGGGGAGCTGTTTTTT. This sequence encodes CASSQDRGPNTGELFF. The full variable domain, rest sourced from reference TRBV7-9 and TRBJ2-2, is DTGVSQNPRHKITKRGQNVTFRCDPISEHNRLYWYRQTLGQGPEFLTYFQNEAQLEKSRLLSDRFSAERPKGSFSTLEIQRTEQGDSAMYLCASSQDRGPNTGELFFGEGSRLTVL.

CDR3 sequence (DNA): TGCAGCGTTGAACCGAACACTCAGGGGCGTGGGGGCTACACCTTC. Translation: CSVEPNTQGRGGYTF. The rearrangement links TRBV29-1 to TRBJ1-2; D might be TRBD1 (6 bases). This CDR3 is 15 amino acids long. Germline V gene sequence: CDR1 SQVTM, CDR2 ANQGSEA. The V gene lost 2 bases and the J gene lost 8 bases, with 21 bases spanning the gap.

The V call is TRBV7-6, the J call TRBJ2-7, with D hard to call. The CDR3 spans 14 residues. V lost 1 base, J lost 2 bases, and 9 bases lay in between. CDR1 and CDR2 (germline): SGHVS, FNYEAQ. The CDR3 region has the DNA TGTGCCAGCAGCTTAGAGAACAGACCCTACGAGCAGTACTTC. This encodes CASSLENRPYEQYF.

The V call is TRBV7-2, the J call TRBJ1-5; no clear D gene. The CDR3 covers 15 residues. CDR1 and CDR2 from the germline V gene are SGHTA and FQGNSA. V was pared by 5 bases and J by 3 bases, with 14 bases between. This CDR3 is CASSRRVADNQPQHF. The CDR3 DNA follows: TGTGCCAGCAGCCGACGCGTGGCCGACAATCAGCCCCAGCATTTT. Together with reference TRBV7-2 and TRBJ1-5, the CDR3 gives the full variable domain: GAGVSQSPSNKVTEKGKDVELRCDPISGHTALYWYRQSLGQGLEFLIYFQGNSAPDKSGLPSDRFSAERTGGSVSTLTIQRTQQEDSAVYLCASSRRVADNQPQHFGDGTRLSIL.

This clonotype has just one count. V gene TRBV2 combines with J gene TRBJ2-1, with D perhaps TRBD1 (6 bases). This CDR3 has 13 amino acids. Trimming left V 6 bases short and J 5 bases short, with 11 bases between. Germline CDR1 SNHLY, CDR2 FYNNEI. In DNA form, the CDR3 reads TGTGCCAGCAGGGCTGGACAGAACAATGAGCAGTTCTTC. It yields the protein CASRAGQNNEQFF. The full variable domain, with the rest looked up from reference TRBV2 and TRBJ2-1, is EPEVTQTPSHQVTQMGQEVILRCVPISNHLYFYWYRQILGQKVEFLVSFYNNEISEKSEIFDDQFSVERPDGSNFTLKIRSTKLEDSAMYFCASRAGQNNEQFFGPGTRLTVL.

The chain combines TRBV10-3 with TRBJ2-6; 9 bases are shared with TRBD1. J lost 0 bases, V lost 11 bases, and 8 bases had no gene match. Germline lookup yields CDR1 ENHRY and CDR2 SYGVKD. The CDR3 is 16 residues long. CDR3 DNA: TGTGCCTCCGCCGGGACAGGGCCCTCTGGGGCCAACGTCCTGACTTTC. Its protein product is CASAGTGPSGANVLTF.

This clonotype occurred a few times. The V gene is TRBV20-1, the J gene TRBJ1-3; TRBD1 matches 9 bases. The germline CDR1 and CDR2 sequences are DFQATT and SNEGSKA (reference sequence). J lost 4 bases, V lost 0 bases, and 1 base had no gene match. The CDR3 is 14 amino acids. CDR3 in amino acids: CSARDGTGGNTIYF. As DNA, the CDR3 is TGCAGTGCTAGAGATGGGACAGGGGGAAACACCATATATTTT.

This clonotype was seen only a few times. The chain joins TRBV4-1 to TRBJ1-3, with 7 nucleotides matching TRBD1. Trimming removed 0 bases from V and 2 bases from J; junction bases left unmatched: 4. This CDR3 contains 16 residues. Germline V gene lookup returns CDR1 MGHRA and CDR2 YSYEKL. The DNA for the CDR3 is TGCGCCAGCAGCCAAGATCAAGGGGGCCCTGGAAACACCATATATTTT. This codes for CASSQDQGGPGNTIYF.

This clonotype was detected ten times or more. The chain combines TRBV7-3 with TRBJ2-2, with unresolved D. CDR3 length: 14 residues. Trimming took off 0 bases at V and 5 bases at J, with 7 bases between the two ends. Germline V gives CDR1 SGHTA, CDR2 FQGTGA. The CDR3 DNA sequence: TGTGCCAGCAGCTTAACGAGCTTTACCGGGGAGCTGTTTTTT. Amino acids: CASSLTSFTGELFF. Full variable domain (outside the CDR3, taken from reference TRBV7-3 and TRBJ2-2): GAGVSQTPSNKVTEKGKYVELRCDPISGHTALYWYRQSLGQGPEFLIYFQGTGAADDSGLPNDRFFAVRPEGSVSTLKIQRTERGDSAVYLCASSLTSFTGELFFGEGSRLTVL.

This clonotype was detected ten times or more. The genes are TRBV4-3 and TRBJ1-4, with TRBD1 matching 11 bases. Germline trimming cut 0 bases from V and 8 bases from J; bases unmatched to any gene: 8. The CDR3 is 17 amino acids. Germline assignment: CDR1 LGHNA and CDR2 YSLEER. DNA of the CDR3: TGCGCCAGCAGCCAAGATGGAAGGACAGGGGGCGCGGAAAAACTGTTTTTT. As protein: CASSQDGRTGGAEKLFF.

This clonotype appeared many times. As DNA, the CDR3 is TGCGCCAGCAGCTTGGAGAGGGGTGTCACTGAAGCTTTCTTT. Its translation is CASSLERGVTEAFF. The chain links TRBV5-1 to TRBJ1-1, with a possible D match to TRBD1 (5 bases). The CDR3 length is 14 residues. Trimming cost V 0 bases and J 4 bases, with 10 bases left between them. Germline V lookup: CDR1 SGHRS, CDR2 YFSETQ.

This clonotype came up many times. This chain links TRBV6-1 with TRBJ2-1; D is unresolved. The CDR3 is 14 residues long. V was cut by 5 bases and J by 2 bases, with 10 bases left in between. The V gene's germline CDR1 is MNHNS and CDR2 SASEGT. CDR3 sequence (DNA): TGTGCCAGCAGTATAGTGGGGACCTACAATGAGCAGTTCTTC. Its protein is CASSIVGTYNEQFF.

The gene calls are TRBV4-1 and TRBJ2-7; a possible D gene is TRBD1 (6 bases). The CDR3 runs 15 residues. Trimming took 1 base from V and 5 from J, leaving 15 bases between them. Per the germline V gene, CDR1 is MGHRA and CDR2 is YSYEKL. The CDR3 here is CASSQGLRGYDEQYF. CDR3 sequence (DNA): TGCGCCAGCAGCCAAGGTCTCAGGGGATACGACGAGCAGTACTTC.

The chain uses TRBV19 and TRBJ2-2; 7 positions agree with TRBD1. The CDR3 is 14 residues long. Germline V gives CDR1 LNHDA, CDR2 SQIVND (reference sequence). The V and J ends lost 6 bases and 2 bases, in that order; junction bases with no gene match: 3. DNA of the CDR3: TGTGCCAGTAGGCGACAGGGAAACACCGGGGAGCTGTTTTTT. Encoded protein: CASRRQGNTGELFF.

The chain links TRBV10-3 to TRBJ2-4; the D is unclear. This CDR3 spans 13 amino acids. With 4 bases removed from V and 4 bases from J, the gap between germline ends came to 8 bases. CDR1 is ENHRY and CDR2 is SYGVKD in the germline V gene. The CDR3 bases are TGTGCCATCAGTGCCCTGGGGAAAAACATTCAGTACTTC. It codes for CAISALGKNIQYF.

J is TRBJ1-2 and V is TRBV20-1, with TRBD1 matching 10 bases. The CDR3 is 14 amino acids. With 6 bases clipped from V and 4 bases from J, the junction kept 8 bases outside the gene matches. Germline CDR1 reads DFQATT; CDR2 reads SNEGSKA (reference sequence). This CDR3 is CSATGTGEGYGYTF. CDR3 nucleotide sequence: TGCAGTGCGACCGGGACAGGGGAGGGCTATGGCTACACCTTC.

As regards this clonotype: A read error may account for a junction end that differs from germline. The V call is TRBV4-3, the J call TRBJ2-6; tentatively, D is TRBD1 or TRBD2 (5 bases each). This CDR3 contains 18 residues. Germline-derived CDR1 and CDR2 are LGHNA and YSLEER. CDR3 amino acids: CACSQDLGRRAGANVLTF. DNA of the CDR3: TGCGCCTGCAGCCAAGATTTGGGACGGCGAGCTGGGGCCAACGTCCTGACTTTC.

As regards this clonotype: The junction departs from the called germline gene at one end, perhaps through a read error. The gene calls are TRBV27 and TRBJ1-2, with D perhaps matching TRBD1 (5 bases). Per the germline V gene, CDR1 is MNHEY and CDR2 is SMNVEV (reference sequence). The CDR3 consists of 11 residues. CDR3: CVSSGTYGYTF. The CDR3, as DNA: TGTGTCAGCAGCGGGACCTATGGCTACACCTTC.

In this sample, this clonotype turned up once. CDR3 loop: CSARSGDRTDTQYF. The CDR3 region has the DNA TGCAGTGCTAGGAGCGGGGACCGCACAGATACGCAGTATTTT. J is TRBJ2-3 and V is TRBV20-1; 7 nucleotides agree with TRBD2. The CDR3 is 14 amino acids. V lost 3 bases to trimming and J lost 1 base; unmatched junction nucleotides: 4. Germline lookup yields CDR1 DFQATT and CDR2 SNEGSKA (reference sequence).

J is TRBJ2-7 and V is TRBV19; 9 bases are a match to TRBD1. The CDR3 sequence is 13 residues long. Germline loops: CDR1 LNHDA, CDR2 SQIVND (reference sequence). Trimming at V came to 2 bases and at J to 6 bases, leaving 2 bases not matched to a gene. The CDR3 DNA is TGTGCCAGTAGTATAACAGGGGGCGGCGAGCAGTACTTC. Translating it yields CASSITGGGEQYF.

The chain recombines TRBV14 with TRBJ2-7; D unclear. With 0 bases removed from V and 7 bases from J, the gap between germline ends came to 10 bases. Germline V CDR1 and CDR2: SGHDN, FVKESK. The CDR3 runs 13 residues. The CDR3 bases are TGTGCCAGCAGCCAAGATTACGTTTTGGAGCAGTACTTC. This gives the protein CASSQDYVLEQYF. Full variable domain (remainder filled in from reference TRBV14 and TRBJ2-7): EAGVTQFPSHSVIEKGQTVTLRCDPISGHDNLYWYRRVMGKEIKFLLHFVKESKQDESGMPNNRFLAERTGGTYSTLKVQPAELEDSGVYFCASSQDYVLEQYFGPGTRLTVT.

This rearrangement joins TRBV11-2 to TRBJ2-7; D might be TRBD1 (5 bases). V was trimmed by 6 bases and J by 4 bases, leaving 16 bases between them. This CDR3 contains 14 residues. CDR1 and CDR2 from the germline V gene are SGHAT and FQNNGV. The chain's CDR3 is CASSLSGPQYEQYF. DNA of the CDR3: TGTGCCAGCAGTCTGTCAGGGCCACAATACGAGCAGTACTTC.

This clonotype was counted a few times. V and J are TRBV5-1 and TRBJ2-7; D is uncertain. The CDR3 loop spans 15 amino acids. The germline V gene encodes CDR1 SGHRS and CDR2 YFSETQ. V was trimmed by 2 bases and J by 5 bases, leaving 17 bases between them. CDR3 DNA sequence: TGCGCCAGCAGCTTATATCACACGGGTTTGGACGAGCAGTACTTC. Encoded protein: CASSLYHTGLDEQYF.

This sequence joins TRBV20-1 and TRBJ1-1; D is undetermined. CDR3 size: 13 residues. V lost 6 bases and J lost 1, with 12 bases in between. The germline V gene encodes CDR1 DFQATT and CDR2 SNEGSKA (reference sequence). The CDR3 protein is CSARIAGNTEAFF. In nucleotides, the CDR3 is TGCAGTGCGCGCATCGCGGGGAACACTGAAGCTTTCTTT.

This clonotype came up a few times. The chain carries TRBV20-1 and TRBJ2-3; D gene uncertain. Germline lookup yields CDR1 DFQATT and CDR2 SNEGSKA (reference sequence). Trimming stripped 5 bases from V and 2 bases from J, with 14 bases between. The CDR3 has 14 amino acids. DNA for the CDR3: TGCAGTGCTCCCAAACTTGGAATCACAGATACGCAGTATTTT. Translating gives CSAPKLGITDTQYF.

The DNA for the CDR3 is TGTGCCAGCCGATTCCAGGGGTCGGGCTATGGCTACACCTTC. Amino acids: CASRFQGSGYGYTF. V and J are TRBV19 and TRBJ1-2; the D gene is possibly TRBD1 (6 bases). In germline, CDR1 is LNHDA, CDR2 SQIVND (reference sequence). The CDR3 extends over 14 amino acids. V shed 9 bases and J shed 4 bases, with 18 bases lying between them.

The chain joins TRBV23-1 to TRBJ2-7, with D uncertain. TRBV23-1 is sorted into the ORF group, with uncertain function. Trimming pared 8 bases from V and 4 bases from J, leaving 6 bases between. The CDR3 runs 10 residues. The chain's CDR3 is CASGPYEQYF. The DNA of the CDR3 is TGCGCCAGCGGACCGTACGAGCAGTACTTC.

At least ten counts were recorded for this clonotype. This sequence joins TRBV7-9 and TRBJ2-7, with D tentatively TRBD2 (5 bases). The CDR3 runs to 12 residues. Trimming removed 5 bases from V and 5 bases from J, with 10 bases in between. Per the germline V gene, CDR1 is SEHNR and CDR2 is FQNEAQ (reference sequence). The DNA for the CDR3 is TGTGCCAGCAGCACCCAAGCGGACGAGCAGTACTTC. This gives the protein CASSTQADEQYF.

This clonotype was found a few times. The chain recombines TRBV20-1 with TRBJ1-1; D gene unclear. V shed 0 bases and J shed 7 bases, with 24 bases lying between them. CDR3 length: 17 amino acids. Per the germline V gene, CDR1 is DFQATT and CDR2 is SNEGSKA (reference sequence). Written as DNA, the CDR3 is TGCAGTGCTAGAGATCTGGAAGGTCAGCCCGTTTCCGGTGAAGCTTTCTTT. Translating gives CSARDLEGQPVSGEAFF.

The chain couples TRBV12-5 to TRBJ2-3; the D is unclear. There are 13 residues in the CDR3. V was pared by 1 base and J by 6 bases, with 8 bases between. Per germline, CDR1 LGHNT and CDR2 FRNRAP. CDR3 in amino acids: CASGLDIRDTQYF. Written as DNA, the CDR3 is TGTGCTAGTGGTTTGGACATCAGGGATACGCAGTATTTT. The whole variable domain, filled in from reference TRBV12-5 and TRBJ2-3, reads DARVTQTPRHKVTEMGQEVTMRCQPILGHNTVFWYRQTMMQGLELLAYFRNRAPLDDSGMPKDRFSAEMPDATLATLKIQPSEPRDSAVYFCASGLDIRDTQYFGPGTRLTVL.

The chain joins TRBV12-3 or TRBV12-4 to TRBJ2-1; 7 nucleotides align to TRBD2. The CDR3 is 15 residues long. Trimming at V came to 1 base and at J to 6 bases, leaving 6 bases not matched to a gene. In nucleotides, the CDR3 is TGTGCCAGCAGTTTAGGCCGGGGGGAAGGCAATGAGCAGTTCTTC. It translates to CASSLGRGEGNEQFF.